The 10 T cell receptor beta chains below come from one sample, sequenced in a study of response to subunit inactivated influenza vaccine. TCRdb re-derived calls from the RT-PCR reads in MiXCR, one entry per CDR3 protein. Altogether 500,000 or so distinct CDR3 sequences are present, about 15% being singletons, with the ten largest covering less than 4%. The specimen was CD4+ T cells sorted from PBMCs, collected less than 30 months after vaccination. All receptors derive from a man aged 45-69 years who received an inactivated influenza vaccine.

This clonotype has ten or more counts. This chain joins TRBV6-5 and TRBJ2-3, with D perhaps TRBD1 or TRBD2 (5 bases each). The ends were cut back, 8 bases at V and 6 bases at J, with 12 bases in the middle. The CDR3 has 12 amino acids. CDR1 and CDR2 from the germline V gene are MNHEY and SVGAGI. Here the CDR3 reads CASARAGDTQYF. The CDR3 coding sequence is TGTGCCAGCGCCAGGGCGGGCGATACGCAGTATTTT.

This clonotype was counted at least ten times. The chain has TRBV29-1 and TRBJ2-7, with a tentative D call TRBD2 (5 bases). The V end lost 7 bases, the J end lost 3 bases, and 19 bases lay between the germline ends. CDR3 size: 14 residues. CDR1 SQVTM and CDR2 ANQGSEA come from the germline V gene. DNA of the CDR3: TGCAGCGCCGCCGGCGGGTTATCTATCTACGAGCAGTACTTC. This sequence encodes CSAAGGLSIYEQYF.

This clonotype was seen a few times. The chain couples TRBV2 to TRBJ2-3; 7 bases align to TRBD1. Trimming removed 5 bases from V and 1 base from J; junction bases left unmatched: 3. This CDR3 contains 14 residues. Germline-derived CDR1 and CDR2 are SNHLY and FYNNEI. CDR3 amino acids: CASSSGTGTDTQYF. The DNA of the CDR3 is TGTGCCAGCAGTTCCGGGACAGGCACAGATACGCAGTATTTT.

The chain employs TRBV15 and TRBJ2-5, with D perhaps matching TRBD2 (6 bases). The CDR3 is made up of 16 amino acids. Trimming stripped 0 bases from V and 2 bases from J, with 13 bases between. Per germline, CDR1 LNHNV and CDR2 YYDKDF (reference sequence). Here the CDR3 DNA reads TGTGCCACCAGCAGAGACATCTCAGGAGGGCAAGAGACCCAGTACTTC. Amino acid sequence: CATSRDISGGQETQYF. The variable domain in full, completed from reference TRBV15 and TRBJ2-5, reads DAMVIQNPRYQVTQFGKPVTLSCSQTLNHNVMYWYQQKSSQAPKLLFHYYDKDFNNEADTPDNFQSRRPNTSFCFLDIRSPGLGDTAMYLCATSRDISGGQETQYFGPGTRLLVL.

The gene calls are TRBV7-2 and TRBJ2-2, with D perhaps matching TRBD1 (6 bases). The CDR3 totals 15 residues. Germline V gene lookup returns CDR1 SGHTA and CDR2 FQGNSA. The CDR3 DNA reads as TGTGCTCACAGCTTAGTTACAGGGTTCACCGGGGAGCTGTTTTTT. Protein sequence: CAHSLVTGFTGELFF.

A few counts support this clonotype. The CDR3 loop reads CSAPTSGRSYNEQFF. The CDR3 coding sequence is TGCAGTGCCCCTACTAGCGGGAGGTCCTACAATGAGCAGTTCTTC. The chain joins TRBV20-1 to TRBJ2-1; 12 nucleotides match TRBD2. With 6 bases clipped from V and 1 base from J, the junction kept 4 bases outside the gene matches. CDR1 DFQATT and CDR2 SNEGSKA come from the germline V gene (reference sequence). This CDR3 has 15 amino acids.

The genes are TRBV11-3 and TRBJ2-1; 11 bases fit TRBD2. V lost 4 bases and J lost 6; bases outside the gene matches: 5. The germline V gene encodes CDR1 SGHNT and CDR2 YENEEA. CDR3 length: 15 amino acids. The CDR3 sequence is CASSSETSGANEQFF. CDR3 DNA: TGTGCCAGCAGCTCCGAGACTAGCGGGGCCAATGAGCAGTTCTTC. The full variable domain, with the rest looked up from reference TRBV11-3 and TRBJ2-1, is EAGVVQSPRYKIIEKKQPVAFWCNPISGHNTLYWYLQNLGQGPELLIRYENEEAVDDSQLPKDRFSAERLKGVDSTLKIQPAELGDSAVYLCASSSETSGANEQFFGPGTRLTVL.

There are a few counts of this clonotype. Written as DNA, the CDR3 is TGTGCCAGCAGTTTAGGGGACAGACAGAATTCACCCCTCCACTTT. Encoded protein: CASSLGDRQNSPLHF. The chain links TRBV12-3 or TRBV12-4 to TRBJ1-6, with 7 bases lining up with TRBD1. Trimming cost V 1 base and J 7 bases; bases outside gene matches: 4. The CDR3 has 15 amino acids.

This clonotype was detected only a few times. V and J are TRBV9 and TRBJ1-4, with unresolved D. This CDR3 contains 15 residues. Trimming removed 0 bases at V and 2 bases at J, with 8 bases between. CDR1 and CDR2 (germline): SGDLS, YYNGEE. The DNA for the CDR3 is TGTGCCAGCAGCGTAGGGGTTCAGACTAATGAAAAACTGTTTTTT. Residues: CASSVGVQTNEKLFF.

The chain joins TRBV20-1 to TRBJ2-3; 10 bases are shared with TRBD2. The CDR3 extends over 18 amino acids. With V trimmed by 0 bases and J by 1 base, 10 bases remained unmatched. Germline V gene sequence: CDR1 DFQATT, CDR2 SNEGSKA (reference sequence). The DNA of the CDR3 is TGCAGTGCTAGAGATCTTAGGATGCTAGCGGGAGGCACAGATACGCAGTATTTT. Residues: CSARDLRMLAGGTDTQYF.